The rows below give T cell receptor beta chains drawn from one sample of a study of blood T cell repertoires in COVID-19. Produced via immunoSEQ multiplex PCR; TCRdb's table is partial and in-frame only. Altogether fewer than 250,000 clones are present, 75% to 85% being singletons, with the ten largest covering 5.5%. The sequenced sample was peripheral blood. The receptors were sampled from a human donor in a cohort sampled during active COVID-19. Each CDR3 is given with its conserved first and last residue.

TRBV24-1	TRBJ2-2	19	CATSDLLSSGNANTGELFF
TRBV19	TRBJ1-5	16	CASSIFFGHGEGPQHF
TRBV11-2	TRBJ2-7	14	CASSPGGSVYEQYF
TRBV6-5	TRBJ1-1	13	CASGTGGWAEAFF
TRBV5-1	TRBJ2-7	17	CASSPAWDRGAPVEQYF
TRBV5-1	TRBJ2-5	14	CASSLRGGSETQYF
TRBV27	TRBJ2-6	17	CASSYKGALLGANVLTF
TRBV30	TRBJ1-5	13	CAWSVRVNQPQHF
TRBV12-3/TRBV12-4	TRBJ1-3	11	CATGDGNTIYF
TRBV28	TRBJ2-3	18	CASSPSRGVGSHTDTQYF
TRBV4-1	TRBJ2-7	15	CASSQRTGSPYEQYF
TRBV5-1	TRBJ2-1	15	CASSLAPSAGDEQFF
TRBV20-1	TRBJ2-1	11	CSALGGTEQFF
TRBV29-1	TRBJ1-1	14	CSVASGPMNTEAFF
TRBV3-1/TRBV3-2	TRBJ1-6	16	CASSQDSQTYNSPLHF
TRBV5-4	TRBJ2-1	17	CASSRDPSGGASGEQFF
TRBV19	TRBJ2-5	16	CASSLPGAGGGETQYF
TRBV9	TRBJ2-3	16	CASSIQAGGSADTQYF
TRBV5-6	TRBJ1-6	15	CASSLGTAPNSPLHF
TRBV11-2	TRBJ1-2	14	CASSLDTLADGYTF
TRBV28	TRBJ1-2	12	CASKEANYGYTF
TRBV11-1	TRBJ2-4	14	CASSLARGRDIQYF
TRBV7-2	TRBJ2-3	18	CASSLAFREGGETDTQYF
TRBV30	TRBJ1-4	13	CAWSRDNNEKLFF
TRBV28	TRBJ2-3	14	CASSPGGSTDTQYF
TRBV29-1	TRBJ2-7	15	CSVEDSQGPPYEQYF
TRBV5-4	TRBJ1-2	15	CASSLGREVRHGYTF
TRBV10-1	TRBJ2-7	15	CASSAPGQGTVEQYF
TRBV10-3	TRBJ2-1	12	CAIASSDGEQFF
TRBV19	TRBJ1-2	13	CASSIAGLYGYTF
TRBV7-3	TRBJ2-3	15	CASSPHGRGSDTQYF
TRBV14	TRBJ2-7	21	CASSPTRPIRTRDRKIYEQYF
TRBV18	TRBJ2-7	17	CASSPPESSGISYEQYF
TRBV27	TRBJ1-1	15	CASSRQVMMNTEAFF
TRBV5-4	TRBJ1-1	15	CASSLERGSNTEAFF
TRBV4-2	TRBJ2-7	16	CASSQEGTGGFREQYF
TRBV7-2	TRBJ1-3	15	CASSDPGLSGNTIYF
TRBV27	TRBJ2-3	15	CASSFGLARTDTQYF
TRBV14	TRBJ2-7	14	CASSLRDRGFEQYF
TRBV12-5	TRBJ1-4	15	CASGLAGGRNEKLFF
TRBV7-6	TRBJ2-1	15	CASSLRTSGFVEQFF
TRBV4-1	TRBJ2-2	13	CASSPMAAGELFF